The source of this T cell receptor (beta chain) is a study of cytotoxic CD8 clonotypes in ibrutinib-treated CLL. Germline V gene data show CDR1 as MRHNA and CDR2 as SNTAGT. V lost 0 bases and J 9 bases, leaving 12 bases between the germline ends. The CDR3 loop spans 14 amino acids. This clone came up once. Clones were read by immunoSEQ multiplex PCR, and TCRdb kept only the in-frame ones, dropping some. The sample has about 50,000 clones; approximately 87% are singletons. This sequence joins TRBV6-4 and TRBJ2-1; TRBD2 might be the D (6 bases). The material sequenced was PBMCs, taken after 24 months of ibrutinib treatment. The sequence was collected from a human donor with chronic lymphocytic leukemia. For the CDR3, the DNA is TGTGCCAGCAGTGACTCGTCGGGGGTTGGTGAGCAGTTCTTC. This translates into CASSDSSGVGEQFF.